These T cell receptor beta chains were read from a single sample in a study of CD8 T cells in Susac syndrome. TCRdb redid the calling of the immunoSEQ multiplex PCR reads with MiXCR, one entry per CDR3 protein. Of 150,000 to 200,000 distinct CDR3 sequences in the sample, just over 90% were seen once. The sequenced sample consisted of CD4+ T cells from PBMCs. The receptors shown here come from a human donor in good health. Each CDR3 is given with its conserved first and last residue. D genes are given only for firm matches. Clone size is given for some rows only: seen once, a few or many times, or a class if the clone is expanded.

j_call,clone_size,d_call,v_call,cdr3_nt,cdr3_aa
TRBJ2-5,NA,NA,TRBV7-2,TGTGCCAGCAGCTTACAGGGCCTCCAAGAGACCCAGTACTTC,CASSLQGLQETQYF
TRBJ1-5,NA,NA,TRBV19,TGTGCCAGTTCAAGCGGAGGGGGTGAAGGTCAGCCCCAGCATTTT,CASSSGGGEGQPQHF
TRBJ1-5,NA,TRBD1,TRBV29-1,TGCAGCGCCGGGACAGGGAAAAATCAGCCCCAGCATTTT,CSAGTGKNQPQHF
TRBJ2-6,NA,NA,TRBV27,TGTGCCAGCAGTCCAGGGCCCTCTGGGGCCAACGTCCTGACTTTC,CASSPGPSGANVLTF
TRBJ1-2,NA,NA,TRBV9,TGTGCCAGCAGCGTCCGGGACCAGGGGGGCTACACCTTC,CASSVRDQGGYTF
TRBJ2-2,once,NA,TRBV5-1,TGCGCCAGCAGCTTAGACAGGGAGGTTGCCGGGGAGCTGTTTTTT,CASSLDREVAGELFF
TRBJ1-1,NA,TRBD1,TRBV7-2,TGTGCCAGCAGCTTAGCCGGGACAGTAAACACTGAAGCTTTCTTT,CASSLAGTVNTEAFF
TRBJ1-2,NA,NA,TRBV5-1,TGCGCCAGCAGCTTGGCCCCAGACGGGAGCTATGGCTACACCTTC,CASSLAPDGSYGYTF
TRBJ1-5,NA,NA,TRBV19,TGTGCCAGTAGTTCAAACCCAGGGCCCCAGCATTTT,CASSSNPGPQHF
TRBJ2-2,NA,NA,TRBV12-3/TRBV12-4,TGTGCCAGCAGTTTAGCCCTCGGCGGGGAGCTGTTTTTT,CASSLALGGELFF
TRBJ2-5,NA,NA,TRBV5-1,TGCGCCAGCAGCTTCCTGTCGACAGAAGAGACCCAGTACTTC,CASSFLSTEETQYF
TRBJ2-7,NA,TRBD2,TRBV18,TGTGCCAGCTCACCTACTGGAACTAGCGGGATCTGGAGCTCCTACGAGCAGTACTTC,CASSPTGTSGIWSSYEQYF
TRBJ2-3,NA,NA,TRBV2,TGTGCCGAAGGTGGGGTAAGCACAGATACGCAGTATTTT,CAEGGVSTDTQYF
TRBJ1-5,NA,NA,TRBV30,TGTGCCTGGAGTCCCTTGAGAGGGGGCAATCAGCCCCAGCATTTT,CAWSPLRGGNQPQHF
TRBJ2-4,once,NA,TRBV4-1,TGCGCCAGCAGCCAACTAGACCTGATGGACACTAAAAACATTCAGTACTTC,CASSQLDLMDTKNIQYF
TRBJ2-7,NA,NA,TRBV6-2/TRBV6-3,TGTGCCAGCAGTTACAGTTCCCTCAAACTAGCCCCCGAGCAGTACTTC,CASSYSSLKLAPEQYF
TRBJ2-7,NA,NA,TRBV6-6,TGTGCCAGCTTTGACACGAGACCTTACGAGCAGTACTTC,CASFDTRPYEQYF
TRBJ1-1,few,NA,TRBV20-1,TGCAGTGCTCGCACGGGGGGCACTGAAGCTTTCTTT,CSARTGGTEAFF
TRBJ1-3,NA,NA,TRBV20-1,TGCAGTGCTAGAACACCGACAGCTGACTCTGGAAACACCATATATTTT,CSARTPTADSGNTIYF
TRBJ1-5,once,TRBD1,TRBV6-2/TRBV6-3,TGTGCCAGCAGTTACCCGGGACAGGGATATCAGCCCCAGCATTTT,CASSYPGQGYQPQHF
TRBJ1-2,NA,NA,TRBV5-1,TGCGCCAGCAGCTTGGCCGGGTCCGGCGATGGCTACACCTTC,CASSLAGSGDGYTF
TRBJ1-5,NA,TRBD1,TRBV6-2/TRBV6-3,TGTGCCAGCAGCACCGGGACAGGGGATATTTATAGCAATCAGCCCCAGCATTTT,CASSTGTGDIYSNQPQHF
TRBJ1-2,NA,TRBD1,TRBV20-1,TGCAGTGCAACGGACAGGGACCATGGCTACACCTTC,CSATDRDHGYTF
TRBJ2-5,NA,NA,TRBV7-2,TGTGCCAGCAGCCGCCAGGGGGGGGGAGAGACCCAGTACTTC,CASSRQGGGETQYF
TRBJ2-1,NA,NA,TRBV19,TGTGCCAGTACCTCTCACCCCCTTCGCCCCTACAATGAGCAGTTCTTC,CASTSHPLRPYNEQFF
TRBJ2-7,NA,NA,TRBV5-1,TGCGCCAGCAGCAAGGAAGGGGTCTACGAGCAGTACTTC,CASSKEGVYEQYF
TRBJ2-7,NA,NA,TRBV7-2,TGTGCCAGCAGCTTAGATCAGGGGCGGGGCGAGCAGTACTTC,CASSLDQGRGEQYF
TRBJ2-3,NA,NA,TRBV20-1,TGCAGTGCTAGTTTCCCATGGGGGCGGGGGAGAAGCACAGATACGCAGTATTTT,CSASFPWGRGRSTDTQYF
TRBJ2-3,NA,NA,TRBV20-1,TGCAGTGCTCCGCTAGGCATCACAGATACGCAGTATTTT,CSAPLGITDTQYF
TRBJ1-1,few,TRBD1,TRBV27,TGTGCCAGCAGTAGAGGGGGCTGGGACACTGAAGCTTTCTTT,CASSRGGWDTEAFF
TRBJ1-1,NA,TRBD1,TRBV7-9,TGTGCCAGCCTGGGCAGGGGGCCCTTTGAAGCTTTCTTT,CASLGRGPFEAFF
TRBJ2-5,NA,NA,TRBV23-1,TGCGCCAGCAGTCAATCCCAACACGAAGAGACCCAGTACTTC,CASSQSQHEETQYF
TRBJ2-5,NA,NA,TRBV12-3/TRBV12-4,TGTGCCAGCAGGTTGGGAGAGGAGCAAGAGACCCAGTACTTC,CASRLGEEQETQYF
TRBJ2-5,NA,NA,TRBV18,TGTGCCAGCTCACCACGCGTGACCTCCCGTGAGACCCAGTACTTC,CASSPRVTSRETQYF
TRBJ2-3,NA,TRBD2,TRBV11-2,TGTGCCAGCAGCCAACGGGGGGAGGGCCAAACGAGCACAGATACGCAGTATTTT,CASSQRGEGQTSTDTQYF
TRBJ2-5,NA,TRBD1,TRBV6-1,TGTGCCAGCAGCGGACAGGGAATGGAAGAGACCCAGTACTTC,CASSGQGMEETQYF
TRBJ2-4,NA,NA,TRBV5-1,TGCGCCAGCAGCTTGGCCGCCAACAGCATAGCCAAAAACATTCAGTACTTC,CASSLAANSIAKNIQYF
TRBJ1-4,NA,NA,TRBV23-1,TGCGCCAGCAGTCCCATGGACAGACTCCATGCAACTAATGAAAAACTGTTTTTT,CASSPMDRLHATNEKLFF
TRBJ2-3,NA,NA,TRBV5-1,TGCGCCAGCAGCTTGGCCCAGTCCACAGATACGCAGTATTTT,CASSLAQSTDTQYF
TRBJ1-1,NA,NA,TRBV9,TGTGCCAGCAGCGTGGATGGGGGGGGTGGAACTGAAGCTTTCTTT,CASSVDGGGGTEAFF
TRBJ2-2,NA,NA,TRBV5-4,TGTGCCAGCAGATGGCCGAACACCGGGGAGCTGTTTTTT,CASRWPNTGELFF
TRBJ2-5,NA,NA,TRBV5-1,TGCGCCAGCAGCTTGGACGGAACCCTCAGTGAGACCCAGTACTTC,CASSLDGTLSETQYF